This entry concerns a single T cell receptor beta chain. The data are from a study of blood T cell repertoires in COVID-19. Study-wide context: COVID-19 samples from acute and convalescent phases originated in the United States, Italy and Spain. PBMCs, B-cell-depleted T cells, or T cells provided the cDNA or gDNA that made up the material.

It was during active infection that Seattle patients were enrolled and then longitudinally followed. This CDR3 region has 15 residues. Germline V CDR1 and CDR2: SGHKS, YYEKEE (reference sequence). J lost 3 bases, V lost 0 bases, and 4 bases had no gene match. Original data processing: Nucleated cell counts were estimated from reference gene primer amplification. Produced via immunoSEQ multiplex PCR; TCRdb's table is partial and in-frame only. V, J and clone size were drawn from that table, and D and trimming were deduced from the DNA. This table has more than 200,000 clones, 82% appearing once. The chain carries TRBV5-5 and TRBJ2-5, with 8 bases aligning to TRBD1. Sequencing was done on a sample of peripheral blood. The receptor was isolated from an elderly woman with COVID-19, enrolled during active disease. In DNA, the CDR3 is TGTGCCAGCAGCTTGGCGGCAGGGGGCGAAGAGACCCAGTACTTC. Translation: CASSLAAGGEETQYF. Using reference TRBV5-5 and TRBJ2-5 for the parts outside the CDR3, the full variable domain is DAGVTQSPTHLIKTRGQQVTLRCSPISGHKSVSWYQQVLGQGPQFIFQYYEKEERGRGNFPDRFSARQFPNYSSELNVNALLLGDSALYLCASSLAAGGEETQYFGPGTRLLVL.